Listed below are T cell receptor beta chains from one sample, sequenced in a study of T cell repertoires in cytomegalovirus infection. TCRdb recomputed calls from the reads with MiXCR, one row per CDR3 protein. The sample includes 360,000 or so distinct CDR3 sequences, roughly a third of them seen just once. The antigens of these receptors remain unknown. Sequenced here: cultured PBMCs, sampled from culture after CMV antigen stimulation. The source of these receptors is a human donor in good health (CMV status not recorded). Some clones in this sample may be carry-over from other donors' samples. CDR3s include the opening cysteine and the closing phenylalanine or tryptophan. Fields, in order: clone size, D gene, V gene, J gene, CDR3 protein, CDR3 DNA. The D gene is left open where the match is weak. Not all rows give a size; the values are once, few, many and, for expanded clones, a class.

>NA|TRBD1|TRBV19|TRBJ1-1
CASSITAGGTLEAFF
TGTGCCAGTAGTATTACGGCAGGGGGTACGTTAGAAGCTTTCTTT
>once|TRBD1|TRBV6-6|TRBJ2-6
CASRAGTVGFSGANVLTF
TGTGCCAGCAGGGCCGGGACAGTGGGGTTCTCTGGGGCCAACGTCCTGACTTTC
>few|TRBD2|TRBV19|TRBJ2-1
CASSTSELAGGIVDEQFF
TGTGCCAGTAGTACCTCAGAACTAGCGGGAGGGATCGTGGATGAGCAGTTCTTC
>NA|NA|TRBV9|TRBJ2-7
CASSVSGGKEQYF
TGTGCCAGCAGCGTGAGTGGGGGAAAGGAGCAGTACTTC
>few|TRBD2|TRBV18|TRBJ2-7
CASSPLRSTSGNSNEQYF
TGTGCCAGCTCACCACTTAGGAGTACTAGCGGAAATTCTAACGAGCAGTACTTC
>few|TRBD2|TRBV28|TRBJ2-7
CASTSWAGAIYEQYF
TGTGCCAGCACCTCGTGGGCGGGAGCGATCTACGAGCAGTACTTC
>few|NA|TRBV4-1|TRBJ2-1
CASSHPLQTGAYNEQFF
TGCGCCAGCAGCCACCCTTTGCAAACGGGAGCTTACAATGAGCAGTTCTTC
>NA|NA|TRBV18|TRBJ1-3
CASSPGTLRSGNTIYF
TGTGCCAGCTCACCAGGGACATTACGCTCTGGAAACACCATATATTTT
>NA|NA|TRBV7-6|TRBJ1-1
CASSADWNTEAFF
TGTGCCAGCAGCGCGGACTGGAACACTGAAGCTTTCTTT
>NA|TRBD2|TRBV7-2|TRBJ2-1
CASSNSGSVGNEQFF
TGTGCCAGCAGCAATAGCGGGAGTGTGGGAAATGAGCAGTTCTTC
>few|TRBD2|TRBV4-2|TRBJ2-3
CASSQDRREDTQYF
TGTGCCAGCAGCCAAGATAGGCGGGAGGATACGCAGTATTTT
>NA|TRBD2|TRBV12-3/TRBV12-4|TRBJ2-3
CASAGRSGRPPTDTQYF
TGTGCCAGTGCGGGAAGGAGCGGGAGGCCTCCCACAGATACGCAGTATTTT
>few|NA|TRBV30|TRBJ1-4
CADHRAVTNEKLFF
TGTGCCGACCACCGGGCAGTTACTAATGAAAAACTGTTTTTT
>NA|NA|TRBV27|TRBJ1-4
CASSLRVRGEVGEKLFF
TGTGCCAGCAGTTTAAGGGTGAGAGGGGAGGTTGGAGAAAAACTGTTTTTT
>NA|NA|TRBV20-1|TRBJ2-3
CSASPLAGTDTQYF
TGCAGTGCTAGTCCCCTAGCCGGCACAGATACGCAGTATTTT
>NA|NA|TRBV27|TRBJ1-1
CASSLRGLVNTEAFF
TGTGCCAGCAGTTTGCGGGGGCTCGTGAACACTGAAGCTTTCTTT
>once|TRBD2|TRBV7-3|TRBJ2-1
CASSLPSGVDYNEQFF
TGTGCCAGCAGCTTACCTAGCGGGGTAGACTACAATGAGCAGTTCTTC
>NA|NA|TRBV27|TRBJ2-7
CAAKGGEKSYEQYF
TGCGCCGCGAAGGGTGGGGAAAAATCCTACGAGCAGTACTTC
>NA|TRBD1|TRBV2|TRBJ1-2
CASSDDRGLSGYTF
TGTGCCAGCAGCGACGACAGGGGGCTTAGTGGCTACACCTTC
>NA|NA|TRBV12-3/TRBV12-4|TRBJ2-1
CASSPLGGKANEQFF
TGTGCCAGCAGTCCACTGGGCGGGAAGGCAAATGAGCAGTTCTTC
>few|TRBD1|TRBV15|TRBJ2-1
CATSRDRTGKYNEQFF
TGTGCCACCAGCAGAGACCGGACAGGGAAGTACAATGAGCAGTTCTTC
>few|NA|TRBV4-2|TRBJ2-5
CASSQVATGKETQYF
TGTGCCAGCAGCCAAGTAGCGACAGGAAAAGAGACCCAGTACTTC
>few|NA|TRBV20-1|TRBJ2-3
CSAIGIAASTDTQYF
TGCAGTGCTATCGGGATAGCGGCTAGCACAGATACGCAGTATTTT
>NA|NA|TRBV7-8|TRBJ2-1
CASGPGWNEQFF
TGTGCCAGTGGGCCAGGGTGGAATGAGCAGTTCTTC
>many|NA|TRBV7-2|TRBJ1-1
CASSLVGGEAFF
TGTGCCAGCAGCTTAGTTGGCGGTGAAGCTTTCTTT
>few|NA|TRBV7-2|TRBJ2-2
CASSLNHPPWVGELFF
TGTGCCAGCAGCTTAAATCACCCGCCGTGGGTCGGGGAGCTGTTTTTT